These 7 T cell receptor beta chains originate from one sample sequenced in a study of blood T cell repertoires in COVID-19 (dated by TCRdb to 2018 to 2020). Receptors were amplified or captured by the immunoSEQ multiplex PCR assay. The source is immuneACCESS, and TCRdb retained only in-frame sequences with V and J called. Part of the clones is not carried over; for the studies checked, unresolved V genes explain less than half of this, and the remainder is unexplained. In all, the sample holds hundreds of thousands of clones, and roughly 87% of those were seen once. The top ten clones comprise roughly 1% of the sample. Specimen: peripheral blood. Receptor source: a man younger than 35 with COVID-19, enrolled during active disease.

The V and J genes are TRBV7-9 and TRBJ2-7; D ambiguous. From germline, CDR1 is SEHNR and CDR2 FQNEAQ (reference sequence). The V and J ends lost 5 bases and 5 bases respectively, with 13 bases between them. The CDR3 extends over 13 amino acids. The CDR3 DNA is TGTGCCAGCAGCCCAACCCGTAGTAACGAGCAGTACTTC. Protein sequence: CASSPTRSNEQYF. The whole variable domain, remainder taken from reference TRBV7-9 and TRBJ2-7, is DTGVSQNPRHKITKRGQNVTFRCDPISEHNRLYWYRQTLGQGPEFLTYFQNEAQLEKSRLLSDRFSAERPKGSFSTLEIQRTEQGDSAMYLCASSPTRSNEQYFGPGTRLTVT.

The rearrangement uses TRBV2 and TRBJ1-1, with unresolved D. CDR1 and CDR2 (germline): SNHLY, FYNNEI. Deletions cut 6 bases from V and 1 base from J, with 12 bases between. The CDR3 runs to 14 residues. The CDR3 DNA sequence: TGTGCCAGCAGGTTGGTTCCGCGGAACACTGAAGCTTTCTTT. Protein: CASRLVPRNTEAFF.

This rearrangement joins TRBV19 to TRBJ2-7; TRBD2 agrees at 9 bases. The CDR3 contains 16 residues. With 3 bases clipped from V and 2 bases from J, the junction kept 8 bases outside the gene matches. Germline V gene lookup returns CDR1 LNHDA and CDR2 SQIVND (reference sequence). The CDR3 nucleotides read TGTGCCAGTAGTATCGGATGGCGGGGGGGCACCTACGAGCAGTACTTC. Translation gives CASSIGWRGGTYEQYF.

V and J are TRBV19 and TRBJ2-6; D not resolved. Germline CDR1 LNHDA, CDR2 SQIVND (reference sequence). Trimming left V 10 bases short and J 1 base short, with 11 bases between. The CDR3 runs to 14 residues. The chain's CDR3 is CATRHGSGANVLTF. DNA for the CDR3: TGTGCCACCAGGCATGGGTCTGGGGCCAACGTCCTGACTTTC. Based on the CDR3 plus reference TRBV19 and TRBJ2-6, the full variable domain is DGGITQSPKYLFRKEGQNVTLSCEQNLNHDAMYWYRQDPGQGLRLIYYSQIVNDFQKGDIAEGYSVSREKKESFPLTVTSAQKNPTAFYLCATRHGSGANVLTFGAGSRLTVL.

This chain joins TRBV3-1 (or the pseudogene TRBV3-2) and TRBJ2-1, with 8 positions matching TRBD2. J lost 8 bases, V lost 3 bases, and 6 bases had no gene match. CDR1 and CDR2 (germline): LGHDT, YNNKEL (reference sequence). The CDR3 has 14 amino acids. The CDR3 bases are TGTGCCAGCAGCCAGGGCGGGAGGACCCATGAGCAGTTCTTC. It is translated as CASSQGGRTHEQFF.

The chain uses TRBV15 and TRBJ1-2; D is undetermined. The CDR3 covers 14 residues. Germline lookup yields CDR1 LNHNV and CDR2 YYDKDF (reference sequence). The ends were cut back, 4 bases at V and 5 bases at J, with 14 bases in the middle. The CDR3 coding sequence is TGTGCCACCAGCACCAAAACGACTGGGTATGGCTACACCTTC. Translating it yields CATSTKTTGYGYTF.

The chain is built from TRBV3-1 (or the pseudogene TRBV3-2) and TRBJ2-1; D perhaps matches TRBD1 (6 bases). Germline V CDR1 and CDR2: LGHDT, YNNKEL (reference sequence). Between the trimmed V and J ends, which lost 5 bases and 8 bases, there was a span of 22 bases. This CDR3 has 16 amino acids. The CDR3 loop is CASSSGYRGSGDEQFF. CDR3 sequence (DNA): TGTGCCAGCAGCTCCGGATATAGGGGGAGTGGAGATGAGCAGTTCTTC.